Listed here is a single T cell receptor beta chain. Its antigen remains unidentified. Only in-frame clones appear in the TCRdb table, and some are missing; sequencing was by immunoSEQ multiplex PCR. The repertoire includes about 130,000 clones, about 87% of them detected once, and roughly 4.5% sits in the top ten. Germline lookup yields CDR1 SNHLY and CDR2 FYNNEI. V was shortened by 7 bases and J by 11 bases, with 11 bases between the two germline ends. This CDR3 spans 11 amino acids. The data belong to a study of T cell responses to AZD1222 COVID-19 vaccine. In the study overall: Analysis merged second doses at about 4 or about 12 weeks. Study results and caveats: Every sample of the repertoires postdated the peak T cell response. Of spike-specific TCRs, nearly half reportedly target regions left unmutated in variants.

The V call is TRBV2, the J call TRBJ1-4; maybe TRBD1 (5 bases). The sequence was collected from an adult in good health. The sample consisted of peripheral blood, taken on day 0 of AZD1222 vaccination. The CDR3 DNA follows: TGTGCCAGCACCGAGAGGGGTAAACTGTTTTTT. Translated, it gives CASTERGKLFF.